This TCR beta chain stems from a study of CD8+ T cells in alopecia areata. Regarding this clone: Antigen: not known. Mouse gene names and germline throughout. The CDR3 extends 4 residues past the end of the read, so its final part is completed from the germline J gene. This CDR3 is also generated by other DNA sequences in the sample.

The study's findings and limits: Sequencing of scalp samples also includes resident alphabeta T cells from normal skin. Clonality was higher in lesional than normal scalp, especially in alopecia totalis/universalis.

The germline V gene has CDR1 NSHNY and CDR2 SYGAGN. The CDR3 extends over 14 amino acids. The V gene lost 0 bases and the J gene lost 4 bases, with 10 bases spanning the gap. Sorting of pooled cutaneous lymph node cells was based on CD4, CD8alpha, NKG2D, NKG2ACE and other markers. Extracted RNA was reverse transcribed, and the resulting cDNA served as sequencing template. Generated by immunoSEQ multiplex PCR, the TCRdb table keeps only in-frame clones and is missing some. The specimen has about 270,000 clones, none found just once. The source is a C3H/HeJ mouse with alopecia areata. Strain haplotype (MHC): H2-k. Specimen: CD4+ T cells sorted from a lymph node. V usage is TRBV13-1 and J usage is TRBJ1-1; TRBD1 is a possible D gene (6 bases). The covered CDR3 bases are TGTGCCAGCAGTGATGCGAGGGGGGGCACA. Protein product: CASSDARGGT. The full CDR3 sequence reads CASSDARGGTEVFF.